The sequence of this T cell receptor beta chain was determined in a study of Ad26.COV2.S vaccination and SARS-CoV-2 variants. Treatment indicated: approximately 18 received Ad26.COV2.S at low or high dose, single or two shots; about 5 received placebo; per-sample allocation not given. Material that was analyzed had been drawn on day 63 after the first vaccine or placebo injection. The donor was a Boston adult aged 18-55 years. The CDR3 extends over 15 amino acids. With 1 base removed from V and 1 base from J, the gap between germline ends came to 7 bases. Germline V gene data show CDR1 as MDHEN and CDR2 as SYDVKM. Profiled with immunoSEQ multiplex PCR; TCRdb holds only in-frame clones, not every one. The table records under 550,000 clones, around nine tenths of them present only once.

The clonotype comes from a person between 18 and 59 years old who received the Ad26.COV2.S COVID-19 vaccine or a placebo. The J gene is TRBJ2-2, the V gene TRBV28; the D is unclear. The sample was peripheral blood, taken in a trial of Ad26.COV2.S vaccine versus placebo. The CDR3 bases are TGTGCCAGCAGTTTATTCTGGCGGAACACCGGGGAGCTGTTTTTT. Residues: CASSLFWRNTGELFF.